The rows below give T cell receptor beta chains drawn from one sample of a study of cytomegalovirus exposure and HLA in healthy donors. Assay used: immunoSEQ multiplex PCR; TCRdb lists only in-frame clones, some missing. Its listing shows roughly 88,000 clones. Sequenced sample: PBMCs. These receptors were obtained from a man between 45 and 60 years old in good health and CMV-seropositive. The CDR3 runs from the conserved cysteine through the conserved F or W. The D gene is left open where the match is weak.

V	D	length	J	CDR3	DNA
TRBV12-5	TRBD1	19	TRBJ1-2	CASGLVAGTQGGHNYGYTF	TGTGCTAGTGGTTTGGTCGCCGGGACTCAGGGGGGACATAACTATGGCTACACCTTC
TRBV9	NA	14	TRBJ2-1	CASSDGLPGDEQFF	TGTGCCAGCAGCGACGGACTACCCGGGGATGAGCAGTTCTTC
TRBV6-5	NA	15	TRBJ1-1	CASSYSGRPYTEAFF	TGTGCCAGCAGTTACTCCGGCAGGCCTTACACTGAAGCTTTCTTT
TRBV5-6	TRBD1	15	TRBJ2-7	CASSPSGHRDSEQYF	TGTGCCAGCAGCCCCTCGGGACACCGGGACAGTGAGCAGTACTTC
TRBV5-1	NA	14	TRBJ2-1	CASTSQAGFGEQFF	TGCGCCAGCACCTCACAGGCGGGATTCGGTGAGCAGTTCTTC
TRBV20-1	NA	11	TRBJ1-1	CSARDFSEAFF	TGCAGTGCTAGAGATTTCAGTGAAGCTTTCTTT
TRBV7-3	NA	13	TRBJ2-3	CASSLGRADTQYF	TGTGCCAGCAGCTTGGGGAGAGCAGATACGCAGTATTTT
TRBV11-2	TRBD2	15	TRBJ2-7	CASSSNSGNPYEQYF	TGTGCCAGCAGCTCCAATAGCGGGAACCCTTACGAGCAGTACTTC
TRBV7-2	NA	11	TRBJ1-2	CASRLGQGYTF	TGTGCCAGCAGATTAGGACAGGGCTACACCTTC
TRBV11-3	NA	18	TRBJ1-1	CASSPPAGGGLGWTEAFF	TGTGCCAGCAGCCCTCCGGCGGGGGGCGGCTTAGGGTGGACTGAAGCTTTCTTT
TRBV30	NA	14	TRBJ1-4	CAWSVRGHNEKLFF	TGTGCCTGGAGTGTTCGAGGGCATAATGAAAAACTGTTTTTT
TRBV7-2	NA	13	TRBJ1-4	CASSTVIEEKLFF	TGTGCCAGCAGCACCGTTATAGAGGAAAAACTGTTTTTT
TRBV6-1	NA	12	TRBJ2-7	CASSGGIHEQYF	TGTGCCAGCAGCGGCGGGATTCACGAGCAGTACTTC
TRBV7-3	TRBD2	15	TRBJ2-5	CASSAGASGQETQYF	TGTGCCAGCAGCGCCGGGGCTAGCGGACAAGAGACCCAGTACTTC
TRBV10-3	NA	11	TRBJ1-2	CATRGGDGYTF	TGTGCCACCCGGGGGGGAGACGGCTACACCTTC
TRBV7-2	NA	14	TRBJ2-4	CASSSQLAKNIQYF	TGTGCCAGCAGCTCCCAGTTAGCCAAAAACATTCAGTACTTC
TRBV7-9	NA	12	TRBJ1-4	CASSAIGEKLFF	TGTGCCAGCAGCGCGATTGGTGAAAAACTGTTTTTT
TRBV5-1	NA	14	TRBJ1-1	CASSPGRPNTEAFF	TGCGCCAGCAGCCCAGGCAGGCCGAACACTGAAGCTTTCTTT
TRBV2	TRBD1	15	TRBJ1-3	CASSEEGAAGNTIYF	TGTGCCAGCAGTGAAGAGGGGGCCGCTGGAAACACCATATATTTT
TRBV5-1	TRBD1	14	TRBJ1-1	CASTAGTGGTEAFF	TGCGCCAGCACGGCCGGGACAGGGGGTACTGAAGCTTTCTTT
TRBV6-1	NA	15	TRBJ2-7	CASSEVWASTYEQYF	TGTGCCAGCAGTGAAGTTTGGGCGAGCACCTACGAGCAGTACTTC
TRBV9	NA	12	TRBJ1-1	CASSSRDTEAFF	TGTGCCAGCAGCTCCCGGGACACTGAAGCTTTCTTT
TRBV18	TRBD1	15	TRBJ1-1	CASSPAGGMNTEAFF	TGTGCCAGCTCACCGGCAGGGGGGATGAACACTGAAGCTTTCTTT
TRBV28	NA	15	TRBJ2-1	CASSSGTLANNEQFF	TGTGCCAGCAGTTCCGGGACTCTAGCCAACAATGAGCAGTTCTTC
TRBV7-2	TRBD2	18	TRBJ2-5	CASSPSAGLAGTKETQYF	TGTGCCAGCAGCCCGTCGGCGGGGCTAGCGGGCACCAAAGAGACCCAGTACTTC
TRBV30	TRBD2	17	TRBJ2-3	CAWSPPGLAGRADTQYF	TGTGCCTGGAGTCCCCCGGGACTAGCGGGAAGGGCAGATACGCAGTATTTT
TRBV29-1	TRBD2	14	TRBJ2-3	CSVGGLAGTDTQYF	TGCAGCGTTGGGGGACTAGCGGGCACAGATACGCAGTATTTT
TRBV5-1	NA	11	TRBJ2-1	CASSPDNEQFF	TGCGCCAGCAGCCCGGACAATGAGCAGTTCTTC
TRBV29-1	NA	13	TRBJ2-2	CSVEAANTGELFF	TGCAGCGTTGAGGCAGCGAACACCGGGGAGCTGTTTTTT
TRBV9	NA	13	TRBJ1-3	CASSSPAGNTIYF	TGTGCCAGCAGCTCCCCCGCTGGAAACACCATATATTTT
TRBV11-2	NA	15	TRBJ1-1	CASSLYQGSNTEAFF	TGTGCCAGCAGCTTATATCAGGGGTCGAACACTGAAGCTTTCTTT
TRBV5-1	TRBD1	18	TRBJ2-1	CASSLLGQGAASYNEQFF	TGCGCCAGCAGCTTGTTAGGGCAGGGGGCTGCTAGTTACAATGAGCAGTTCTTC
TRBV6-5	NA	14	TRBJ2-2	CASSYIGNTGELFF	TGTGCCAGCAGTTACATCGGGAACACCGGGGAGCTGTTTTTT
TRBV4-1	TRBD2	16	TRBJ2-1	CASSQPLSGRYNEQFF	TGCGCCAGCAGCCAACCTCTCAGCGGGAGGTACAATGAGCAGTTCTTC
TRBV10-3	TRBD2	15	TRBJ2-1	CAISDSTSAYGEQFF	TGTGCCATCAGTGACTCCACTAGCGCGTACGGTGAGCAGTTCTTC
TRBV30	TRBD1	14	TRBJ2-2	CAWVRQGRLGELFF	TGTGCCTGGGTTAGACAGGGAAGACTCGGGGAGCTGTTTTTT
TRBV30	NA	12	TRBJ2-1	CAWGRGSHEQFF	TGTGCCTGGGGGCGGGGTAGTCATGAGCAGTTCTTC
TRBV5-1	NA	14	TRBJ1-2	CASSSTLANYGYTF	TGCGCCAGCAGCTCGACATTAGCTAACTATGGCTACACCTTC
TRBV9	TRBD1	14	TRBJ1-2	CASSVGQGNYGYTF	TGTGCCAGCAGCGTTGGACAGGGGAACTATGGCTACACCTTC
TRBV11-1	NA	13	TRBJ2-2	CASSLAAVGELFF	TGTGCCAGCAGCTTAGCAGCCGTCGGGGAGCTGTTTTTT
TRBV30	TRBD2	12	TRBJ2-7	CALESGGHEQYF	TGTGCTTTGGAGTCGGGGGGGCACGAGCAGTACTTC
TRBV6-5	TRBD1	15	TRBJ1-2	CASSSRTGGWEGYTF	TGTGCCAGCAGTTCCCGGACAGGGGGCTGGGAGGGCTACACCTTC
TRBV11-3	TRBD1	14	TRBJ1-2	CASSLVGQGYGYTF	TGTGCCAGCAGCTTAGTTGGACAGGGGTATGGCTACACCTTC
TRBV29-1	TRBD1	15	TRBJ1-1	CSGRDGQGGNTEAFF	TGCAGCGGCCGAGATGGACAGGGAGGTAACACTGAAGCTTTCTTT
TRBV30	TRBD2	16	TRBJ2-2	CAWSSARTSGTGELFF	TGTGCCTGGAGTTCAGCGCGGACTAGCGGGACCGGGGAGCTGTTTTTT
TRBV4-3	NA	15	TRBJ1-2	CASSQASLANYGYTF	TGCGCCAGCAGCCAAGCCTCCCTAGCTAACTATGGCTACACCTTC
TRBV18	TRBD1	16	TRBJ1-3	CASSLRAGGIGNTIYF	TGTGCCAGCTCACTCCGGGCAGGGGGTATTGGAAACACCATATATTTT
TRBV6-5	TRBD2	15	TRBJ2-5	CASSYASGRLETQYF	TGTGCCAGCAGTTACGCTAGCGGGAGGCTTGAGACCCAGTACTTC
TRBV7-9	TRBD2	18	TRBJ2-1	CASSLGALSGSSYNEQFF	TGTGCCAGCAGCTTAGGGGCTCTGAGCGGGAGTTCCTACAATGAGCAGTTCTTC
TRBV9	TRBD2	17	TRBJ2-5	CASSTGGRAGLQETQYF	TGTGCCAGCAGCACGGGGGGGAGGGCCGGGTTACAAGAGACCCAGTACTTC
TRBV14	NA	16	TRBJ1-5	CASSRGGLADNQPQHF	TGTGCCAGCAGCCGAGGGGGATTGGCAGACAATCAGCCCCAGCATTTT
TRBV27	TRBD2	17	TRBJ2-1	CASTGSRFGLAGNEQFF	TGTGCCAGCACGGGTTCTCGTTTCGGACTAGCGGGGAATGAGCAGTTCTTC
TRBV4-2	NA	14	TRBJ1-4	CASSQSSGNEKLFF	TGTGCCAGCAGCCAATCGTCGGGGAATGAAAAACTGTTTTTT
TRBV10-2	NA	14	TRBJ1-1	CASSGNGRNTEAFF	TGCGCCAGCAGTGGGAATGGGCGGAACACTGAAGCTTTCTTT
TRBV11-1	TRBD2	16	TRBJ2-1	CASSLEVAGGRNEQFF	TGTGCCAGCAGCTTAGAAGTAGCGGGAGGACGGAATGAGCAGTTCTTC
TRBV30	TRBD1	15	TRBJ1-5	CAWSSSGTGVTPQHF	TGTGCCTGGAGCTCCTCCGGGACAGGCGTTACGCCCCAGCATTTT
TRBV2	NA	13	TRBJ1-2	CASSELGRGGYTF	TGTGCCAGCAGTGAATTAGGGCGCGGGGGCTACACCTTC
TRBV28	NA	16	TRBJ2-7	CASSSPSSAYSYEQYF	TGTGCCAGCAGTTCCCCCTCTAGCGCTTACTCCTACGAGCAGTACTTC